The 9 T cell receptor beta chains reported below all come from one sample, sequenced in a study of shared clonotypes between healthy human individuals. Produced via immunoSEQ multiplex PCR; TCRdb's table is partial and in-frame only. The sample has 800,000 to 1,200,000 clones; about 84% are singletons. The sample consisted of memory CD4+ T cells from PBMCs. Sample subset: CD45RA-negative fraction. These receptors were obtained from a young man in good health. Some clones in this sample may be carry-over from other donors' samples.

The rearrangement joins TRBV6-6 to TRBJ2-7; tentatively, D is TRBD2 (6 bases). This CDR3 is built from 13 residues. V lost 6 bases and J 5 bases, leaving 14 bases between the germline ends. Germline lookup yields CDR1 MNHNY and CDR2 SVGAGI (reference sequence). The CDR3 bases are TGTGCCAGCAGAGAGACGGGGGAGGACGAGCAGTACTTC. It translates to CASRETGEDEQYF.

This sequence joins TRBV28 and TRBJ1-5; D ambiguous. CDR3 size: 12 residues. CDR1 and CDR2 from the germline V gene are MDHEN and SYDVKM. Deletions cut 10 bases from V and 7 bases from J, with 14 bases between. The CDR3 protein is CATSSGFQPQHF. The DNA for the CDR3 is TGTGCCACCTCTTCGGGGTTCCAGCCCCAGCATTTT.

This sequence joins TRBV11-3 and TRBJ2-5; TRBD2 matches 10 bases. V lost 1 base, J lost 5 bases, and 10 bases stayed unmatched. The CDR3 is 17 residues long. The germline V gene has CDR1 SGHNT and CDR2 YENEEA. The CDR3 protein is CASSLGGEGSGRETQYF. In DNA, the CDR3 is TGTGCCAGCAGCTTAGGAGGAGAGGGTAGCGGGAGGGAGACCCAGTACTTC. The whole variable domain, remainder taken from reference TRBV11-3 and TRBJ2-5, is EAGVVQSPRYKIIEKKQPVAFWCNPISGHNTLYWYLQNLGQGPELLIRYENEEAVDDSQLPKDRFSAERLKGVDSTLKIQPAELGDSAVYLCASSLGGEGSGRETQYFGPGTRLLVL.

This chain links TRBV28 with TRBJ1-1, with 7 bases lining up with TRBD1. The trim removed 2 bases at V and 3 bases at J, leaving 3 bases unmatched. The CDR3 sequence is 14 residues long. Germline V CDR1 and CDR2: MDHEN, SYDVKM. The CDR3 reads CASSLTGEYTEAFF. In DNA form, the CDR3 reads TGTGCCAGCAGTTTAACAGGGGAGTACACTGAAGCTTTCTTT. The full variable domain, rest sourced from reference TRBV28 and TRBJ1-1, is DVKVTQSSRYLVKRTGEKVFLECVQDMDHENMFWYRQDPGLGLRLIYFSYDVKMKEKGDIPEGYSVSREKKERFSLILESASTNQTSMYLCASSLTGEYTEAFFGQGTRLTVV.

The genes are TRBV7-2 and TRBJ1-1, with D unresolved. The CDR3 has 16 residues. Trimming shortened V by 5 bases and J by 1 base, and 17 bases separated the two germline ends. The germline gives CDR1 SGHTA, CDR2 FQGNSA. CDR3 DNA: TGTGCCAGCAGCCGTCCCTCTGGTTACGGGAACACTGAAGCTTTCTTT. Its protein product is CASSRPSGYGNTEAFF.

The gene calls are TRBV7-2 and TRBJ2-1; 8 bases align to TRBD1. CDR3 length: 14 residues. V trimming: 1 base; J trimming: 9 bases; junction bases outside the gene matches: 5. Germline V CDR1 and CDR2: SGHTA, FQGNSA. The DNA for the CDR3 is TGTGCCAGCAGCTTAGAAGGGGGGACAGGTGAGCAGTTCTTC. Protein: CASSLEGGTGEQFF. The complete variable domain, with remaining parts taken from reference TRBV7-2 and TRBJ2-1, reads GAGVSQSPSNKVTEKGKDVELRCDPISGHTALYWYRQSLGQGLEFLIYFQGNSAPDKSGLPSDRFSAERTGGSVSTLTIQRTQQEDSAVYLCASSLEGGTGEQFFGPGTRLTVL.

The chain uses TRBV28 and TRBJ2-7; TRBD2 is a possible D gene (6 bases). The CDR3 spans 16 residues. The germline V gene encodes CDR1 MDHEN and CDR2 SYDVKM. V was trimmed by 5 bases and J by 1 base, leaving 18 bases between them. CDR3 in amino acids: CASSVPRGGNSYEQYF. CDR3 DNA sequence: TGTGCCAGCAGTGTGCCACGTGGAGGGAATTCCTACGAGCAGTACTTC.

This rearrangement joins TRBV5-1 to TRBJ1-2, with a possible D match to TRBD1 (6 bases). Germline V gives CDR1 SGHRS, CDR2 YFSETQ. Trimming removed 0 bases from V and 2 bases from J, with 11 bases in between. The CDR3 is 15 amino acids. The CDR3 DNA reads as TGCGCCAGCAGCTTGGATCTGGGGGCGAACTATGGCTACACCTTC. Its translation is CASSLDLGANYGYTF. The full variable domain, its missing parts supplied by reference TRBV5-1 and TRBJ1-2, is KAGVTQTPRYLIKTRGQQVTLSCSPISGHRSVSWYQQTPGQGLQFLFEYFSETQRNKGNFPGRFSGRQFSNSRSEMNVSTLELGDSALYLCASSLDLGANYGYTFGSGTRLTVV.

V gene TRBV15 combines with J gene TRBJ1-1, with D perhaps matching TRBD1 (6 bases). Between the trimmed V and J ends, which lost 3 bases and 4 bases, there was a span of 18 bases. CDR3 length: 16 amino acids. Germline V gene lookup returns CDR1 LNHNV and CDR2 YYDKDF (reference sequence). Here the CDR3 reads CATSRAGGLVGTEAFF. DNA for the CDR3: TGTGCCACCAGCAGGGCCGGGGGGCTAGTTGGCACTGAAGCTTTCTTT.